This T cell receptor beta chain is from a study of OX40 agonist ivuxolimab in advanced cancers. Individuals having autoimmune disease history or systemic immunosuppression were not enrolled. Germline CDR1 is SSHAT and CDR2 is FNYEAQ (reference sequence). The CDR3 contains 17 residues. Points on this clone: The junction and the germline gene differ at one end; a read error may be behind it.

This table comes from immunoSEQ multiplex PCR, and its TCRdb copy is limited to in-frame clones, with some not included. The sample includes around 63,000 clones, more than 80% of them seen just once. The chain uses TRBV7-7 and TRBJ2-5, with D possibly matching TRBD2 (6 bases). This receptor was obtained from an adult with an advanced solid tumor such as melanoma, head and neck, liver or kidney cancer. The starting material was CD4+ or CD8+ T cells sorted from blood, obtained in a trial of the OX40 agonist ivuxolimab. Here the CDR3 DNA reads TGTGCTAGCAGCTTAGGTGGAGGGAACTTCCTTCAAGAGACCCAGTACTTC. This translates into CASSLGGGNFLQETQYF.